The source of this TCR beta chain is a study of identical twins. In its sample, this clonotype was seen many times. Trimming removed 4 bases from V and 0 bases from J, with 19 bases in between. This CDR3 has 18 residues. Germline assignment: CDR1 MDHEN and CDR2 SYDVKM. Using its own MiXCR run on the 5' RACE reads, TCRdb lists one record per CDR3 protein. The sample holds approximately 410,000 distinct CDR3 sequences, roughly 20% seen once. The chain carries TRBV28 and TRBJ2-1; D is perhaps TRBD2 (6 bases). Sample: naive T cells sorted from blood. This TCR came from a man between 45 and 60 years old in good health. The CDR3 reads CASSSLFGGYSSYNEQFF. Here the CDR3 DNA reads TGTGCCAGCAGTTCTCTATTCGGGGGATACAGCTCCTACAATGAGCAGTTCTTC. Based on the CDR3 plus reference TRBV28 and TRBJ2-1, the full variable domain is DVKVTQSSRYLVKRTGEKVFLECVQDMDHENMFWYRQDPGLGLRLIYFSYDVKMKEKGDIPEGYSVSREKKERFSLILESASTNQTSMYLCASSSLFGGYSSYNEQFFGPGTRLTVL.